This TCR beta chain originates from a study of cytomegalovirus exposure and HLA in healthy donors. Findings and caveats of the study: A later analysis linked some 18,000 TCR beta sequences to HLA alleles at 0.05 false discovery rate.

Primers for the PCR totalled 60 Vbeta and 13 Jbeta. The method was immunoSEQ multiplex PCR; TCRdb's version includes in-frame clones alone and lacks a portion of them. The repertoire has under 110,000 clones, around three quarters of them found once; the top ten carry under 7.5%. Germline lookup yields CDR1 LGHNT and CDR2 FRNRAP. The V end was cut by 4 bases, the J end by 5 bases, with 13 bases between. The CDR3 length is 14 residues. Comment on this clone: As yet, its antigen is unknown.

The sequence was collected from a woman in her forties or fifties in good health and CMV-seropositive. The sequenced sample was PBMCs. This rearrangement joins TRBV12-5 to TRBJ2-3; TRBD1 might be the D (5 bases). In nucleotides, the CDR3 is TGTGCTAGTGGTTCCGACCCAACAGGAGATACGCAGTATTTT. It encodes CASGSDPTGDTQYF.